This T cell receptor (beta chain) came from a study of blood T cell repertoires in COVID-19. Original analysis: Reference gene primer amplification gave nucleated cell count estimates. Using immunoSEQ multiplex PCR, the repertoire was profiled, and TCRdb retains in-frame clones only, with some absent. Clone size and the V and J calls come from that table; the DNA yielded D and trimming. The data show 120,000 to 150,000 clones, 80% to 85% seen once. The sample holds a few counts of this clone. The length of the CDR3 is 14 residues. V trimming: 5 bases; J trimming: 3 bases; junction bases outside the gene matches: 4. Germline V gene lookup returns CDR1 SGHTA and CDR2 FQGNSA. The study recruited exposed participants who had met a COVID-19 case within 2 weeks before entry.

This clonotype was obtained from a woman aged 50 to 60 who had been exposed to COVID-19. Sample: PBMCs or T cells enriched from blood (not recorded which). This chain links TRBV7-2 with TRBJ1-3; 7 positions agree with TRBD1. CDR3 loop: CASSKDRLGNTIYF. As DNA, the CDR3 is TGTGCCAGCAGCAAGGACAGGCTTGGAAACACCATATATTTT.